The 2 T cell receptor beta chains listed next were all sequenced from one sample in a study of blood T cell repertoires in COVID-19. Using immunoSEQ multiplex PCR, the repertoire was profiled, and TCRdb retains in-frame clones only, with some absent. Of roughly 410,000 clones in the sample, more than 70% were seen once. Input material: peripheral blood. Receptor source: a man aged 40-50 years with acute or convalescent COVID-19.

The gene calls are TRBV5-5 and TRBJ1-4; D possibly corresponds to TRBD1 (6 bases). This CDR3 has 13 residues. V lost 3 bases, J lost 8 bases, and 11 bases lay in between. Germline V gene sequence: CDR1 SGHKS, CDR2 YYEKEE (reference sequence). CDR3 residues: CASSSDSQEKLFF. In DNA, the CDR3 is TGTGCCAGCAGCTCGGACAGCCAAGAAAAACTGTTTTTT.

This chain uses TRBV19 with TRBJ1-1, with D tentatively TRBD1 (5 bases). Trimming shortened V by 1 base and J by 5 bases, and 8 bases separated the two germline ends. Germline-derived CDR1 and CDR2 are LNHDA and SQIVND (reference sequence). This CDR3 is built from 13 residues. The CDR3 sequence: CASSIGGGTEAFF. The CDR3 DNA sequence: TGTGCCAGTAGTATAGGGGGCGGAACTGAAGCTTTCTTT.